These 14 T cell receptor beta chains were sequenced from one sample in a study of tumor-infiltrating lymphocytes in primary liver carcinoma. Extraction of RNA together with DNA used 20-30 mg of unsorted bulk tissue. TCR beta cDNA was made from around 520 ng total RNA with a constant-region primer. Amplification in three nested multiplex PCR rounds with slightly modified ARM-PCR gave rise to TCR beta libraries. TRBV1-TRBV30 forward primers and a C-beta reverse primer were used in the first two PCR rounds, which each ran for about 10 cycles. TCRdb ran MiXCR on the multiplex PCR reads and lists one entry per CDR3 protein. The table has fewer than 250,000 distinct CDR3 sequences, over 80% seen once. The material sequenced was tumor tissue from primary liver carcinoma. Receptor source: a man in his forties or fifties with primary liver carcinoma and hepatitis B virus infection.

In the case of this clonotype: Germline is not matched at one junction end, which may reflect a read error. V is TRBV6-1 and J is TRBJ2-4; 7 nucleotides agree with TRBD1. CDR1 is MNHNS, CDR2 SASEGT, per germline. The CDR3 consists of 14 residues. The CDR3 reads CASMDRLAKNIKYF. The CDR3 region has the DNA TGTGCCAGCATGGACAGGTTAGCCAAAAACATTAAGTACTTT.

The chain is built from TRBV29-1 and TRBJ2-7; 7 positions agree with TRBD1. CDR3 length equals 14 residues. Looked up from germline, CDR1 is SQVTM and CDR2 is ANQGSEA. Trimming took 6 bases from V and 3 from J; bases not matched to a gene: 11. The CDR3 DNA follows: TGCAGCGTCTCCCTTTGGGACAGCTTCTACGAGCAGTACTTC. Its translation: CSVSLWDSFYEQYF.

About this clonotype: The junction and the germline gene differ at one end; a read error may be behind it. CDR3 in amino acids: CASSGRGNAGELLF. The CDR3 nucleotides are TGCGCCAGCAGTGGGCGGGGAAATGCCGGGGAGCTGTTATTT. The chain uses TRBV4-1 and TRBJ2-2, with D possibly being TRBD2 (6 bases). CDR1 is MGHRA and CDR2 is YSYEKL in the germline V gene. This CDR3 spans 14 amino acids.

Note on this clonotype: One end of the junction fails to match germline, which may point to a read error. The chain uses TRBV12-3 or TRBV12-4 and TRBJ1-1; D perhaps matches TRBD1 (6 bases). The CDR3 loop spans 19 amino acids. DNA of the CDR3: TGTGCCAGCAGACCTTACGACAGGCTTCGTAGGAGTCGGTTGACTGACGCTTTCTTT. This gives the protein CASRPYDRLRRSRLTDAFF.

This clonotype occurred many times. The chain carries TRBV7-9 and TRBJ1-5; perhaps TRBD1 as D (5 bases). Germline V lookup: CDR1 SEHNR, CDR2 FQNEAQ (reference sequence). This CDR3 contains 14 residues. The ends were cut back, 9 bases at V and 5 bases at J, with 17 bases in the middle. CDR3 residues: CASQGRGNYQPQHF. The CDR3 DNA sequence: TGTGCCAGTCAGGGCAGAGGGAACTATCAGCCCCAGCATTTT.

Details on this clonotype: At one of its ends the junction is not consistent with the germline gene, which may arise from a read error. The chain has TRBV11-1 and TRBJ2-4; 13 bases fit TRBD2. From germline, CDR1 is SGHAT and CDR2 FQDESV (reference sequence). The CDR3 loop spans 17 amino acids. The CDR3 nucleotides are TGTGCCAGCAGTTCTCCCGGGACTAGCGGGACCAAGAACATTCTGTACTTC. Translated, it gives CASSSPGTSGTKNILYF.

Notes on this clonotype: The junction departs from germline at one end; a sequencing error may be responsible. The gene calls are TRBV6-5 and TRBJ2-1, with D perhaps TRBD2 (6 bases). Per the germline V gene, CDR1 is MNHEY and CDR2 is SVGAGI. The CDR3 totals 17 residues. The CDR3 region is CASSYSAGWVTYNEQFF. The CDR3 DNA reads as TGTGCTAGCAGTTACTCCGCGGGGTGGGTGACCTACAATGAGCAGTTCTTC.

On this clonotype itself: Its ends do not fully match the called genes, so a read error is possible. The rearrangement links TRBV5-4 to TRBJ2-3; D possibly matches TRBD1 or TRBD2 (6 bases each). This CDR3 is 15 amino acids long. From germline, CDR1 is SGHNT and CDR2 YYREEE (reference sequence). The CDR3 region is CASNLGGPNRDAQYF. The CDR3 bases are TGTGCCAGCAACTTGGGGGGCCCGAACAGGGATGCGCAGTATTTC.

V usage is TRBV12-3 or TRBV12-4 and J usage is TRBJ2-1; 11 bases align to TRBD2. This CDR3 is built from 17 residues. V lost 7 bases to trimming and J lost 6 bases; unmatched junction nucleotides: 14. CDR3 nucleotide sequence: TGTGCCAGCACTAAAAACACCCCGGGACTAGCGGTCAATGAGCAGTTCTTC. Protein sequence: CASTKNTPGLAVNEQFF.

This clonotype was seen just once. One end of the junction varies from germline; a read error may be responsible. The CDR3 here is CASSANTLYF. CDR3 coding DNA: TGTGCCAGCTCGGCAAACACCTTATATTTT. The rearrangement links TRBV12-3 or TRBV12-4 to TRBJ1-3; D gene ambiguous. This CDR3 region has 10 residues.

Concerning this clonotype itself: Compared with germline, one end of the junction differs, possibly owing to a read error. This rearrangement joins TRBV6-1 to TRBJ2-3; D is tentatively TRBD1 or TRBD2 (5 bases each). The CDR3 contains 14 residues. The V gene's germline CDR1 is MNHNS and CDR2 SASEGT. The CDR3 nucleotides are TGTGCCATCAGTGAAGGACTGGGGCTAGATACGCAGTATTTT. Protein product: CAISEGLGLDTQYF.

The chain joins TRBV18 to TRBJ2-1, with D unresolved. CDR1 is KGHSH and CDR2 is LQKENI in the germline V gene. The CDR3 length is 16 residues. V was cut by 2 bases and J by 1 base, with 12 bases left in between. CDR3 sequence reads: CASSPFNDVSYNEQFF. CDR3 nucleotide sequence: TGTGCCAGCTCACCATTTAACGATGTATCCTACAATGAGCAGTTCTTC.

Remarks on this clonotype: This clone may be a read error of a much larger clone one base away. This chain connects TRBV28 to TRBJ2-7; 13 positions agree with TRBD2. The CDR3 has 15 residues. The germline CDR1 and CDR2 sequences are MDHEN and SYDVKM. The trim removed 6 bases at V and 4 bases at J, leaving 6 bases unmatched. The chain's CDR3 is CASSITSGRAYEQYF. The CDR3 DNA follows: TGTGCCAGCAGCATAACTAGCGGGAGGGCGTACGAGCAGTACTTC.

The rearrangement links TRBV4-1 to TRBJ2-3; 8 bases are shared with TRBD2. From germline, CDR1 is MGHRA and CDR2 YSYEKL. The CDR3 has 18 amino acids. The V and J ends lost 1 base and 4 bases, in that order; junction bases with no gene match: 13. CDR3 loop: CASSQGGGLVGVPDTQYF. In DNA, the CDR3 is TGCGCCAGCAGCCAAGGGGGGGGACTAGTGGGAGTACCAGATACGCAGTATTTT.